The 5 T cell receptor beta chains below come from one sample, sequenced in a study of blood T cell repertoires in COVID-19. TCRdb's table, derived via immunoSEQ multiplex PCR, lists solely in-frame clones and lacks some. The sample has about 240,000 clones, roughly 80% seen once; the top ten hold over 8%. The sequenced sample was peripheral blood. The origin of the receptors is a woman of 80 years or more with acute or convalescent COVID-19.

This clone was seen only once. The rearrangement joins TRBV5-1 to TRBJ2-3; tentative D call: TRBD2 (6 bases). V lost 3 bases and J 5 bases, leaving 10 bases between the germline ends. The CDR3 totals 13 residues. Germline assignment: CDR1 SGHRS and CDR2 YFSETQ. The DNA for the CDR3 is TGCGCCAGCAGCTCTGGCGGGAAAGATACGCAGTATTTT. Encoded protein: CASSSGGKDTQYF.

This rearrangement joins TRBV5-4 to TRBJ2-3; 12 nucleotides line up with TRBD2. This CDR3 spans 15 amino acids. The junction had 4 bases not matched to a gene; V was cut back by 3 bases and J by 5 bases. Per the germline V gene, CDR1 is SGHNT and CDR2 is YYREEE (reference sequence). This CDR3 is CASSSTSGGIDTQYF. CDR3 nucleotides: TGTGCCAGCAGCTCGACTAGCGGGGGAATAGATACGCAGTATTTT.

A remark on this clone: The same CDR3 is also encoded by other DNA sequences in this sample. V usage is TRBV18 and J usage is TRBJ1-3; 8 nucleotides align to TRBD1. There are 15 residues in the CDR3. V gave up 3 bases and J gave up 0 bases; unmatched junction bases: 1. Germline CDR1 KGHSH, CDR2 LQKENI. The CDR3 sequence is CASSPGQGSGNTIYF. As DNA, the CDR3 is TGTGCCAGCTCACCCGGACAGGGCTCTGGAAACACCATATATTTT.

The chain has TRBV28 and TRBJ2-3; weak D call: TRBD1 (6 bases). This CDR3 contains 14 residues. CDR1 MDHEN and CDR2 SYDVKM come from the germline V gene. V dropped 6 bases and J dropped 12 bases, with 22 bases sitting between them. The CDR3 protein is CASSRRDTYHSQYF. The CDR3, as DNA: TGTGCCAGCAGCCGACGGGACACTTACCACTCCCAGTATTTT.

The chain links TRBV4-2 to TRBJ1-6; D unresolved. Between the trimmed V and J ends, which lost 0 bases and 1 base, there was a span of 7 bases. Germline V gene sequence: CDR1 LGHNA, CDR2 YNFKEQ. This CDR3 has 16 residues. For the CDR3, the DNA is TGTGCCAGCAGCCAAGATGCGGGTTCCTATAATTCACCCCTCCACTTT. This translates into CASSQDAGSYNSPLHF.